These 28 T cell receptor beta chains came from one sample sequenced in a study of T cells after posttransplantation cyclophosphamide. TCRdb keeps only in-frame clones here, not all; method: immunoSEQ multiplex PCR. The table records 16,000 or so clones, 85% of them present only once. Methotrexate plus calcineurin inhibitor accompanied controls' myeloablative marrow transplants; sampling was 1 year later. Specimen: PBMCs, collected after allogeneic stem cell transplant with calcineurin inhibitor and methotrexate. The receptors originated from a female patient between 18 and 30 years old who received an allogeneic stem cell transplant from an unrelated donor, was CMV-positive, and had acute and chronic GVHD. Some of the T cells might come from the graft donor.

V gene TRBV6-6 combines with J gene TRBJ1-3, with D unclear. Germline loops: CDR1 MNHNY, CDR2 SVGAGI (reference sequence). The V gene lost 5 bases and the J gene lost 0 bases, with 8 bases spanning the gap. The CDR3 length is 14 residues. CDR3 loop: CASSLSGSGNTIYF. CDR3 nucleotide sequence: TGTGCCAGCAGTCTGTCGGGCTCTGGAAACACCATATATTTT.

The chain uses TRBV29-1 and TRBJ2-6; 8 bases align to TRBD1. V shed 4 bases, J shed 0 bases, and the junction held 5 bases outside the gene matches. This CDR3 is built from 16 residues. Germline CDR1 SQVTM, CDR2 ANQGSEA. For the CDR3, the DNA is TGCAGCGTTGCAGGGGGCGGGACCTCTGGGGCCAACGTCCTGACTTTC. Its protein is CSVAGGGTSGANVLTF.

V gene TRBV11-3 combines with J gene TRBJ2-5, with a tentative D call TRBD2 (6 bases). The length of the CDR3 is 13 residues. The V and J ends lost 5 bases and 3 bases respectively, with 10 bases between them. Germline assignment: CDR1 SGHNT and CDR2 YENEEA. CDR3 in DNA: TGTGCCAGCAGCGGACGACTAGAAGAGACCCAGTACTTC. Amino acids: CASSGRLEETQYF.

The sample holds one count of this clone. The chain recombines TRBV19 with TRBJ1-5, with D hard to call. This CDR3 contains 14 residues. Per the germline V gene, CDR1 is LNHDA and CDR2 is SQIVND (reference sequence). The V gene lost 1 base and the J gene lost 0 bases, with 4 bases spanning the gap. The CDR3 nucleotides are TGTGCCAGTAGTATAGGTCATAGCAATCAGCCCCAGCATTTT. Its protein product is CASSIGHSNQPQHF.

V is TRBV20-1 and J is TRBJ2-1; 8 bases map to TRBD1. With 6 bases clipped from V and 14 bases from J, the junction kept 9 bases outside the gene matches. The CDR3 spans 11 residues. Germline V gives CDR1 DFQATT, CDR2 SNEGSKA (reference sequence). The CDR3 bases are TGCAGTGCCCGCCCCGGGACAGGAGAGTTCTTC. This translates into CSARPGTGEFF.

The V gene is TRBV19, the J gene TRBJ2-3; a possible D gene is TRBD2 (6 bases). V lost 6 bases, J lost 9 bases, and 22 bases lay in between. The CDR3 length is 15 residues. CDR1 and CDR2 (germline): LNHDA, SQIVND (reference sequence). The CDR3 nucleotides are TGTGCCAGTAGGAGCGCGACTACCAACCGGGGGACGCAGTATTTT. Its translation: CASRSATTNRGTQYF.

The rearrangement links TRBV6-1 to TRBJ1-6; 8 nucleotides match TRBD1. CDR1 is MNHNS and CDR2 is SASEGT in the germline V gene. V dropped 5 bases and J dropped 9; count of bases not matched to a gene: 6. This CDR3 has 14 residues. Here the CDR3 reads CASSPGGGGSPLHF. The CDR3 bases are TGTGCCAGCAGTCCAGGGGGCGGAGGTTCACCCCTCCACTTT.

The genes are TRBV30 and TRBJ2-2; D perhaps matches TRBD1 (6 bases). The CDR3 spans 14 residues. Germline-derived CDR1 and CDR2 are GTSNPN and SVGIG (reference sequence). Trimming took off 1 base at V and 4 bases at J, with 10 bases between the two ends. DNA of the CDR3: TGTGCCTGGAGTGAACAGGGAATCACCGGGGAGCTGTTTTTT. Residues: CAWSEQGITGELFF.

This clone was seen a few times. The rearrangement links TRBV10-2 to TRBJ2-3; D perhaps matches TRBD2 (5 bases). Looked up from germline, CDR1 is WSHSY and CDR2 is SAAADI. The CDR3 contains 13 residues. Trimming took 0 bases from V and 6 from J, leaving 7 bases between them. This chain's CDR3 is CASSESRADTQYF. DNA of the CDR3: TGCGCCAGCAGTGAGTCGAGGGCGGATACGCAGTATTTT.

The chain combines TRBV29-1 with TRBJ2-3, with 8 nucleotides matching TRBD2. The junction had 8 bases not matched to a gene; V was cut back by 7 bases and J by 5 bases. Germline CDR1 is SQVTM and CDR2 is ANQGSEA. The CDR3 has 13 amino acids. CDR3 amino acids: CSAERENVDTQYF. The CDR3 coding sequence is TGCAGCGCCGAGCGGGAGAATGTAGATACGCAGTATTTT.

This clone has a single count. CDR3 loop: CASSGGDSHYNEQFF. DNA of the CDR3: TGTGCCAGCAGCGGAGGGGACTCTCACTACAATGAGCAGTTCTTC. The chain links TRBV7-9 to TRBJ2-1, with D possibly TRBD2 on 6 matching bases. Germline V lookup: CDR1 SEHNR, CDR2 FQNEAQ (reference sequence). The V and J ends lost 5 bases and 3 bases respectively, with 14 bases between them. This CDR3 contains 15 residues.

This chain connects TRBV7-2 to TRBJ2-1; possibly TRBD2 for D (5 bases). The V gene lost 6 bases and the J gene lost 4 bases, with 13 bases spanning the gap. Germline values: CDR1 SGHTA, CDR2 FQGNSA. The CDR3 runs to 14 residues. The CDR3 bases are TGTGCCAGCAGAGCGGAGCCGATGTACAATGAGCAGTTCTTC. Its translation: CASRAEPMYNEQFF.

V and J are TRBV5-4 and TRBJ2-7; TRBD1 is a possible D gene (6 bases). V lost 2 bases and J 5 bases, leaving 14 bases between the germline ends. In germline, CDR1 is SGHNT, CDR2 YYREEE (reference sequence). The CDR3 has 14 amino acids. The CDR3 protein is CASSLQGLPNEQYF. The DNA of the CDR3 is TGTGCCAGCAGCTTACAGGGTCTACCGAACGAGCAGTACTTC.

The chain employs TRBV19 and TRBJ1-5; D is perhaps TRBD1 (5 bases). The CDR3 contains 16 residues. Germline assignment: CDR1 LNHDA and CDR2 SQIVND (reference sequence). Trimming stripped 6 bases from V and 1 base from J, with 16 bases between. The CDR3 DNA sequence: TGTGCCAGTAGATTTGTCGGGGGTTCAAGCAATCAGCCCCAGCATTTT. This translates into CASRFVGGSSNQPQHF.

CDR3 nucleotide sequence: TGTGCCAGCAGCTTAGATGCGGGTGGAAACACCATATATTTT. The encoded protein is CASSLDAGGNTIYF. The chain links TRBV7-6 to TRBJ1-3; D gene uncertain. V lost 1 base, J lost 3 bases, and 7 bases lay in between. Germline values: CDR1 SGHVS, CDR2 FNYEAQ. CDR3 length equals 14 residues. The whole variable domain, filled in from reference TRBV7-6 and TRBJ1-3, reads GAGVSQSPRYKVTKRGQDVALRCDPISGHVSLYWYRQALGQGPEFLTYFNYEAQQDKSGLPNDRFSAERPEGSISTLTIQRTEQRDSAMYRCASSLDAGGNTIYFGEGSWLTVV.

The gene calls are TRBV9 and TRBJ2-7; weak D call: TRBD2 (5 bases). CDR3 size: 14 residues. Trimming cost V 4 bases and J 2 bases, with 13 bases left between them. Looked up from germline, CDR1 is SGDLS and CDR2 is YYNGEE. CDR3 region: CASSPGNAAYEQYF. In DNA, the CDR3 is TGTGCCAGCAGCCCCGGGAATGCCGCCTACGAGCAGTACTTC. Looking up the rest from reference TRBV9 and TRBJ2-7 gives the full variable domain: DSGVTQTPKHLITATGQRVTLRCSPRSGDLSVYWYQQSLDQGLQFLIQYYNGEERAKGNILERFSAQQFPDLHSELNLSSLELGDSALYFCASSPGNAAYEQYFGPGTRLTVT.

V and J are TRBV15 and TRBJ2-7; 8 bases map to TRBD2. The CDR3 is 17 residues long. The germline V gene has CDR1 LNHNV and CDR2 YYDKDF (reference sequence). The junction had 12 bases not matched to a gene; V was cut back by 0 bases and J by 5 bases. In DNA form, the CDR3 reads TGTGCCACCAGCAGAGAACCCTTAGCGGGAACCCCCAACGAGCAGTACTTC. This encodes CATSREPLAGTPNEQYF.

The CDR3 DNA sequence: TGTGCCTCAAACGGGGCCAGGGGGCACGAGCAGTACTTC. It yields the protein CASNGARGHEQYF. The chain is built from TRBV19 and TRBJ2-7; 8 bases are a match to TRBD1. Germline V CDR1 and CDR2: LNHDA, SQIVND (reference sequence). After removal of 11 bases from V and 5 bases from J, the junction contained 11 bases not matched to a gene. The length of the CDR3 is 13 residues.

The chain is built from TRBV5-6 and TRBJ1-4; TRBD1 matches at 9 bases. CDR3 size: 14 residues. Losses at the gene ends were 2 bases for V and 7 bases for J; bases not matched to a gene: 3. Germline lookup yields CDR1 SGHDT and CDR2 YYEEEE. CDR3 DNA sequence: TGTGCCAGCAGCTTCTGGACAGGGGCTGAAAAACTGTTTTTT. Translating it yields CASSFWTGAEKLFF.

This clone turned up a few times. The chain combines TRBV5-1 with TRBJ1-1; 7 bases match TRBD1. The CDR3 extends over 13 amino acids. The J segment lost 4 bases and the V segment lost 0 bases, leaving 0 bases of the junction unmatched. CDR1 and CDR2 (germline): SGHRS, YFSETQ. DNA for the CDR3: TGCGCCAGCAGCTTGGACAGGGGCACTGAAGCTTTCTTT. This sequence encodes CASSLDRGTEAFF.

The V and J genes are TRBV4-2 and TRBJ2-1, with a possible D match to TRBD2 (8 bases). The V end lost 1 base, the J end lost 7 bases, and 20 bases lay between the germline ends. Germline V gene lookup returns CDR1 LGHNA and CDR2 YNFKEQ. This CDR3 contains 17 residues. The CDR3 DNA sequence: TGTGCCAGCAGCCAAGGAGGGGGCGGCGGGAGGCAAAATGAGCAGTTCTTC. Translating it yields CASSQGGGGGRQNEQFF.

The gene calls are TRBV7-9 and TRBJ2-1; D gene ambiguous. V was pared by 4 bases and J by 4 bases, with 8 bases between. The length of the CDR3 is 13 residues. Germline CDR1 and CDR2: SEHNR and FQNEAQ (reference sequence). In nucleotides, the CDR3 is TGTGCCAGCAGCTCACCGGGTTACAATGAGCAGTTCTTC. Translated, it gives CASSSPGYNEQFF.

The CDR3: CASSQVEGQETQYF. CDR3 bases: TGCGCCAGCAGCCAAGTTGAGGGCCAAGAGACCCAGTACTTC. The chain has TRBV4-1 and TRBJ2-5; D might be TRBD2 (5 bases). Between the trimmed V and J ends, which lost 1 base and 1 base, there was a span of 7 bases. The germline CDR1 and CDR2 sequences are MGHRA and YSYEKL. This CDR3 is 14 amino acids long.

J is TRBJ2-5 and V is TRBV6-5; the D is unclear. The CDR3 is made up of 12 amino acids. Germline CDR1 is MNHEY and CDR2 is SVGAGI. V lost 0 bases and J 6 bases, leaving 5 bases between the germline ends. The CDR3 DNA sequence: TGTGCCAGCAGTTACTCGGGCAAGACCCAGTACTTC. Its translation is CASSYSGKTQYF.

This chain joins TRBV6-1 and TRBJ1-3; D remains ambiguous. Germline CDR1 reads MNHNS; CDR2 reads SASEGT. V was clipped by 10 bases and J by 3 bases, with 7 bases between them. The CDR3 runs 11 residues. CDR3 in amino acids: CATLIGNTIYF. As DNA, the CDR3 is TGTGCCACCCTAATTGGAAACACCATATATTTT.

About this clone: Other DNA sequences in this sample translate to the same CDR3. The chain joins TRBV28 to TRBJ2-7; 11 nucleotides match TRBD1. The junction had 4 bases not matched to a gene; V was cut back by 6 bases and J by 3 bases. This CDR3 contains 14 residues. Germline CDR1 MDHEN, CDR2 SYDVKM. This CDR3 is CASRPGTGGYEQYF. The CDR3 DNA follows: TGTGCCAGCAGACCCGGGACAGGGGGCTACGAGCAGTACTTC.

The rearrangement uses TRBV19 and TRBJ2-7; 8 nucleotides agree with TRBD1. The length of the CDR3 is 13 residues. J was trimmed by 7 bases and V by 5 bases; bases with no gene match: 7. Per germline, CDR1 LNHDA and CDR2 SQIVND (reference sequence). CDR3 in amino acids: CASSLSRGLEQYF. The CDR3 coding sequence is TGTGCCAGTAGTTTATCCAGGGGGCTGGAGCAGTACTTC.

CDR3 residues: CASSPRLPSNQPQHF. For the CDR3, the DNA is TGTGCCAGCAGCCCGCGACTCCCTAGCAATCAGCCCCAGCATTTT. The chain combines TRBV4-2 with TRBJ1-5; D is uncertain. Trimming pared 4 bases from V and 0 bases from J, leaving 10 bases between. CDR3 length equals 15 residues. CDR1 and CDR2 (germline): LGHNA, YNFKEQ.